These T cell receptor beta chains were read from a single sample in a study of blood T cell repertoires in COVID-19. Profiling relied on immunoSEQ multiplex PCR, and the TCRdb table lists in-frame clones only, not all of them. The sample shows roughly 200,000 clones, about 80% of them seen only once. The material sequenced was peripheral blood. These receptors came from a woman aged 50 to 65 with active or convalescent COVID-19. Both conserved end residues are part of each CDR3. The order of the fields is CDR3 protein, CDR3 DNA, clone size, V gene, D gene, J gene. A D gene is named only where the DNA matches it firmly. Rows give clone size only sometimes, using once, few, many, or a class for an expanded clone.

CDR3 protein: CASRDRVAETQYF
CDR3 DNA: TGTGCCAGCCGGGACAGGGTTGCAGAGACCCAGTACTTC
clone size: many
V gene: TRBV25-1
D gene: TRBD1
J gene: TRBJ2-5

CDR3 protein: CASSLGQDRFSSYEQYF
CDR3 DNA: TGTGCCAGCTCACTTGGGCAAGACAGGTTTAGCTCCTACGAGCAGTACTTC
clone size: -
V gene: TRBV18
D gene: -
J gene: TRBJ2-7

CDR3 protein: CASSWNQPDSNTEAFF
CDR3 DNA: TGTGCCAGCTCATGGAACCAACCTGACAGTAACACTGAAGCTTTCTTT
clone size: -
V gene: TRBV18
D gene: -
J gene: TRBJ1-1

CDR3 protein: CASRAARGNGYTF
CDR3 DNA: TGTGCCAGCCGTGCCGCCAGGGGCAATGGCTACACCTTC
clone size: -
V gene: TRBV2
D gene: -
J gene: TRBJ1-2

CDR3 protein: CASSLGLADYEQYF
CDR3 DNA: TGTGCCAGCAGCTTAGGGCTAGCAGACTACGAGCAGTACTTC
clone size: once
V gene: TRBV7-2
D gene: -
J gene: TRBJ2-7

CDR3 protein: CASSMDRGLNTEAFF
CDR3 DNA: TGTGCCAGTAGTATGGACAGGGGGCTGAACACTGAAGCTTTCTTT
clone size: -
V gene: TRBV19
D gene: TRBD1
J gene: TRBJ1-1

CDR3 protein: CASTLNFEGAEQYF
CDR3 DNA: TGTGCCAGCACCCTAAACTTCGAGGGTGCCGAGCAGTACTTC
clone size: -
V gene: TRBV11-2
D gene: -
J gene: TRBJ2-7

CDR3 protein: CSEDSFPRYTF
CDR3 DNA: TGCAGCGAGGACTCCTTCCCTCGCTACACCTTC
clone size: few
V gene: TRBV29-1
D gene: -
J gene: TRBJ1-2

CDR3 protein: CASSQGGVGEKLFF
CDR3 DNA: TGCGCCAGCAGCCAAGGGGGGGTTGGTGAAAAACTGTTTTTT
clone size: -
V gene: TRBV4-3
D gene: -
J gene: TRBJ1-4

CDR3 protein: CASSMGRGPGGYTF
CDR3 DNA: TGTGCCAGTAGTATGGGCAGGGGGCCTGGGGGCTACACCTTC
clone size: -
V gene: TRBV19
D gene: TRBD1
J gene: TRBJ1-2

CDR3 protein: CASSSGATSGISDTQYF
CDR3 DNA: TGCGCCAGCAGCTCAGGAGCAACTAGCGGGATTAGTGATACGCAGTATTTT
clone size: -
V gene: TRBV5-1
D gene: TRBD2
J gene: TRBJ2-3

CDR3 protein: CASSLGPPRYEQYF
CDR3 DNA: TGTGCCAGCAGTTTAGGGCCTCCTCGCTACGAGCAGTACTTC
clone size: few
V gene: TRBV28
D gene: -
J gene: TRBJ2-7

CDR3 protein: CSVNNPQGSSYGYTF
CDR3 DNA: TGCAGCGTCAATAACCCACAGGGCTCGAGCTATGGCTACACCTTC
clone size: once
V gene: TRBV29-1
D gene: -
J gene: TRBJ1-2

CDR3 protein: CATSPAGGTYNTGELFF
CDR3 DNA: TGTGCCACCAGCCCAGCGGGGGGAACCTATAACACCGGGGAGCTGTTTTTT
clone size: -
V gene: TRBV15
D gene: TRBD2
J gene: TRBJ2-2

CDR3 protein: CASGREMNTEAFF
CDR3 DNA: TGTGCCAGTGGGAGAGAAATGAACACTGAAGCTTTCTTT
clone size: many
V gene: TRBV18
D gene: -
J gene: TRBJ1-1

CDR3 protein: CATSDGTGGFQETQYF
CDR3 DNA: TGTGCCACCAGTGACGGGACAGGGGGGTTCCAAGAGACCCAGTACTTC
clone size: -
V gene: TRBV24-1
D gene: TRBD1
J gene: TRBJ2-5

CDR3 protein: CASSTGSTGELFF
CDR3 DNA: TGCGCCAGCAGCACAGGGAGCACCGGGGAGCTGTTTTTT
clone size: -
V gene: TRBV5-1
D gene: -
J gene: TRBJ2-2

CDR3 protein: CASSSGRGKQETQYF
CDR3 DNA: TGTGCCAGCAGCTCGGGGCGGGGAAAACAAGAGACCCAGTACTTC
clone size: -
V gene: TRBV7-2
D gene: -
J gene: TRBJ2-5

CDR3 protein: CASSSGGRRVTGELFF
CDR3 DNA: TGTGCCAGCAGTTCAGGAGGACGTCGGGTCACCGGGGAGCTGTTTTTT
clone size: many
V gene: TRBV28
D gene: -
J gene: TRBJ2-2

CDR3 protein: CASRAGAWNTDTQYF
CDR3 DNA: TGTGCCAGCAGGGCGGGGGCGTGGAATACAGATACGCAGTATTTT
clone size: once
V gene: TRBV27
D gene: -
J gene: TRBJ2-3

CDR3 protein: CASSPLGQVLGETQYF
CDR3 DNA: TGTGCCAGCAGCCCCTTGGGACAGGTTCTTGGAGAGACCCAGTACTTC
clone size: many
V gene: TRBV3-1/TRBV3-2
D gene: TRBD1
J gene: TRBJ2-5

CDR3 protein: CASSLELSSYNSPLHF
CDR3 DNA: TGTGCCAGCAGCTTAGAACTAAGCTCCTATAATTCACCCCTCCACTTT
clone size: -
V gene: TRBV7-6
D gene: -
J gene: TRBJ1-6

CDR3 protein: CASSLSRGMNTEAFF
CDR3 DNA: TGTGCCAGCAGTTTATCCCGGGGAATGAACACTGAAGCTTTCTTT
clone size: few
V gene: TRBV27
D gene: -
J gene: TRBJ1-1

CDR3 protein: CASSSPGGGPYEQYF
CDR3 DNA: TGTGCCAGCAGCTCGCCCGGGGGAGGGCCCTACGAGCAGTACTTC
clone size: -
V gene: TRBV7-6
D gene: TRBD2
J gene: TRBJ2-7

CDR3 protein: CASSTSGTSNTGELFF
CDR3 DNA: TGTGCCAGCTCCACAAGCGGGACCTCTAACACCGGGGAGCTGTTTTTT
clone size: -
V gene: TRBV18
D gene: TRBD2
J gene: TRBJ2-2

CDR3 protein: CAWKAGAYNEQFF
CDR3 DNA: TGTGCCTGGAAAGCGGGGGCCTACAATGAGCAGTTCTTC
clone size: -
V gene: TRBV30
D gene: TRBD2
J gene: TRBJ2-1

CDR3 protein: CASSLDRVDQPQHF
CDR3 DNA: TGTGCCAGCAGTCTAGACAGGGTCGATCAGCCCCAGCATTTT
clone size: -
V gene: TRBV28
D gene: TRBD1
J gene: TRBJ1-5

CDR3 protein: CASSIRGADTEAFF
CDR3 DNA: TGTGCCAGTAGTATCCGGGGGGCTGACACTGAAGCTTTCTTT
clone size: -
V gene: TRBV19
D gene: -
J gene: TRBJ1-1

CDR3 protein: CASSWTGGGDTQYF
CDR3 DNA: TGCGCCAGCAGCTGGACAGGTGGCGGAGATACGCAGTATTTT
clone size: -
V gene: TRBV5-1
D gene: TRBD1
J gene: TRBJ2-3

CDR3 protein: CASSRTSGTNGELFF
CDR3 DNA: TGTGCCAGCAGCCGGACTAGCGGGACCAACGGGGAGCTGTTTTTT
clone size: -
V gene: TRBV7-2
D gene: TRBD2
J gene: TRBJ2-2

CDR3 protein: CASSGTSSRTGELFF
CDR3 DNA: TGTGCCAGTAGTGGGACTAGCAGTCGAACGGGGGAGCTGTTTTTT
clone size: -
V gene: TRBV19
D gene: TRBD2
J gene: TRBJ2-2

CDR3 protein: CASSSGTANNSPLHF
CDR3 DNA: TGTGCCAGCAGCTCCGGGACAGCCAATAATTCACCCCTCCACTTT
clone size: -
V gene: TRBV9
D gene: TRBD1
J gene: TRBJ1-6

CDR3 protein: CASSYSESGNTIYF
CDR3 DNA: TGTGCCAGCAGTTATTCAGAATCTGGAAACACCATATATTTT
clone size: -
V gene: TRBV6-6
D gene: -
J gene: TRBJ1-3

CDR3 protein: CASSLASRNTGELFF
CDR3 DNA: TGCGCCAGCAGCTTGGCCTCCAGGAACACCGGGGAGCTGTTTTTT
clone size: -
V gene: TRBV5-1
D gene: -
J gene: TRBJ2-2

CDR3 protein: CASTTSDRGYGYTF
CDR3 DNA: TGTGCCAGCACCACATCGGACAGAGGCTATGGCTACACCTTC
clone size: -
V gene: TRBV6-5
D gene: -
J gene: TRBJ1-2

CDR3 protein: CASSLGDNLSGNTIYF
CDR3 DNA: TGTGCCAGCAGCTTAGGGGACAACCTCTCTGGAAACACCATATATTTT
clone size: -
V gene: TRBV7-8
D gene: -
J gene: TRBJ1-3

CDR3 protein: CASSEAHYAGRGYTF
CDR3 DNA: TGTGCCAGCAGTGAAGCTCATTATGCAGGGCGCGGCTACACCTTC
clone size: -
V gene: TRBV6-1
D gene: -
J gene: TRBJ1-2

CDR3 protein: CASSQSPSGTGAGNEQFF
CDR3 DNA: TGCGCCAGCAGCCAATCCCCCTCCGGGACAGGGGCAGGCAATGAGCAGTTCTTC
clone size: -
V gene: TRBV4-3
D gene: TRBD1
J gene: TRBJ2-1

CDR3 protein: CASSIKWRVYNEQFF
CDR3 DNA: TGTGCCAGTAGTATAAAGTGGAGAGTCTACAATGAGCAGTTCTTC
clone size: -
V gene: TRBV19
D gene: -
J gene: TRBJ2-1

CDR3 protein: CASSPGGQPWETQYF
CDR3 DNA: TGTGCCAGCTCACCAGGGGGACAGCCCTGGGAGACCCAGTACTTC
clone size: few
V gene: TRBV18
D gene: TRBD1
J gene: TRBJ2-5

CDR3 protein: CAWSQGRGGAHNSPLHF
CDR3 DNA: TGTGCCTGGAGTCAGGGCCGGGGAGGGGCCCATAATTCACCCCTCCACTTT
clone size: -
V gene: TRBV30
D gene: -
J gene: TRBJ1-6

CDR3 protein: CASSPTGQRNQPQHF
CDR3 DNA: TGTGCCAGCAGCCCGACAGGGCAGCGCAATCAGCCCCAGCATTTT
clone size: -
V gene: TRBV7-2
D gene: TRBD1
J gene: TRBJ1-5

CDR3 protein: CASSLDFTGSADTQYF
CDR3 DNA: TGTGCCAGCAGCCTCGACTTTACAGGGTCGGCAGATACGCAGTATTTT
clone size: -
V gene: TRBV7-3
D gene: -
J gene: TRBJ2-3

CDR3 protein: CASSNTGGFVEETQYF
CDR3 DNA: TGTGCCAGCAGCAACACAGGGGGCTTCGTGGAAGAGACCCAGTACTTC
clone size: -
V gene: TRBV3-1/TRBV3-2
D gene: TRBD1
J gene: TRBJ2-5

CDR3 protein: CASSYQKNYGYTF
CDR3 DNA: TGTGCCAGCAGTTACCAAAAAAACTATGGCTACACCTTC
clone size: -
V gene: TRBV6-5
D gene: -
J gene: TRBJ1-2

CDR3 protein: CASSLGIWAPDPRDSYGYTF
CDR3 DNA: TGTGCCAGCAGCTTAGGGATATGGGCACCTGACCCCCGGGACAGCTATGGCTACACCTTC
clone size: -
V gene: TRBV7-8
D gene: TRBD1
J gene: TRBJ1-2

CDR3 protein: CASSLSSNNEQFF
CDR3 DNA: TGCGCCAGCAGCTTGTCGTCTAACAATGAGCAGTTCTTC
clone size: once
V gene: TRBV5-1
D gene: -
J gene: TRBJ2-1

CDR3 protein: CASSIQGASYNEQFF
CDR3 DNA: TGTGCCAGCAGCATACAGGGGGCGTCCTACAATGAGCAGTTCTTC
clone size: -
V gene: TRBV7-3
D gene: TRBD1
J gene: TRBJ2-1

CDR3 protein: CASTLAGAPQDTQYF
CDR3 DNA: TGTGCCAGTACCCTAGCGGGGGCCCCCCAGGATACGCAGTATTTT
clone size: few
V gene: TRBV19
D gene: TRBD2
J gene: TRBJ2-3

CDR3 protein: CASHLTGDYGYTF
CDR3 DNA: TGTGCCAGCCACTTGACAGGGGACTATGGCTACACCTTC
clone size: -
V gene: TRBV5-4
D gene: TRBD1
J gene: TRBJ1-2

CDR3 protein: CASTQGGTQYF
CDR3 DNA: TGTGCCAGCACCCAAGGGGGGACCCAGTACTTC
clone size: -
V gene: TRBV6-5
D gene: -
J gene: TRBJ2-5

CDR3 protein: CASSLSGDTGELFF
CDR3 DNA: TGTGCCAGCAGTTTATCCGGGGACACCGGGGAGCTGTTTTTT
clone size: few
V gene: TRBV6-2/TRBV6-3
D gene: -
J gene: TRBJ2-2

CDR3 protein: CASSARQGRSTDTQYF
CDR3 DNA: TGTGCCAGCAGTGCCCGACAGGGTCGATCCACAGATACGCAGTATTTT
clone size: -
V gene: TRBV6-1
D gene: TRBD1
J gene: TRBJ2-3

CDR3 protein: CASTSLAGAPDTQYF
CDR3 DNA: TGTGCCAGCACCTCACTAGCGGGAGCTCCAGATACGCAGTATTTT
clone size: many
V gene: TRBV7-3
D gene: TRBD2
J gene: TRBJ2-3

CDR3 protein: CSVAQGEDYGYTF
CDR3 DNA: TGCAGCGTTGCCCAAGGGGAGGACTATGGCTACACCTTC
clone size: once
V gene: TRBV29-1
D gene: -
J gene: TRBJ1-2